This T cell receptor beta chain was sequenced in a study of blood T cell repertoires in COVID-19. Study as a whole: From the United States, Italy and Spain came samples of acute and convalescent COVID-19.

Data came from immunoSEQ multiplex PCR; TCRdb stores just in-frame clones and leaves some out. The sample records roughly 220,000 clones, 86% being singletons. Germline V gives CDR1 SQVTM, CDR2 ANQGSEA. Trimming shortened V by 3 bases and J by 8 bases, and 10 bases separated the two germline ends. The CDR3 loop spans 11 amino acids. The sequencing sample was made of PBMCs or T cells enriched from blood (not recorded which). This chain connects TRBV29-1 to TRBJ1-1; D not resolved. This TCR was recovered from a woman in her thirties or forties with acute COVID-19. CDR3 nucleotides: TGCAGCGTTGAGGTCCCCGGGGAAGCTTTCTTT. It yields the protein CSVEVPGEAFF.